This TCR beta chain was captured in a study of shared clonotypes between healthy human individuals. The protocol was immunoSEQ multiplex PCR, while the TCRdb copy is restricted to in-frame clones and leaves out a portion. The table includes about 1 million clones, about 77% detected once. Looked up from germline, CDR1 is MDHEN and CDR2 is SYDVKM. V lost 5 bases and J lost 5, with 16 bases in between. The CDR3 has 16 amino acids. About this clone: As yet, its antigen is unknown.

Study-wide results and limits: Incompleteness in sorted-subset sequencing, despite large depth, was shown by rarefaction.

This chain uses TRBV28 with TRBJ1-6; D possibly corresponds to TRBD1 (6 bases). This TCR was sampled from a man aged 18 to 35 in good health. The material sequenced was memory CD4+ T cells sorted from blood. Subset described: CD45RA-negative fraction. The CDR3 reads CASSVSDRSNNSPLHF. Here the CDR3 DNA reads TGTGCCAGCAGTGTTTCGGACAGATCGAATAATTCACCCCTCCACTTT.